A single sample is the source of the 27 T cell receptor delta chains below, sequenced in a study of gamma-delta T cells after stem cell transplantation. TCRdb reran clone calling via CATT on the RT-PCR reads. The data contain roughly 5,400 delta-chain clones, approximately 9.9% of them singletons. Sequencing input: gamma-delta T cells. These receptors all stem from a human donor. It is not recorded whose cells these are; they may come from a transplant donor.

Of note for this clone: A read error may be the cause here, since a much bigger clone is one base away. V is TRDV2 and J is TRDJ1; D call uncertain. The V and J ends lost 0 bases and 0 bases respectively, with 19 bases between them. Germline V lookup: CDR1 GEAIGNYY, CDR2 EKD. The CDR3 totals 18 residues. The CDR3 here is CACDTVARTVSDTDKLIF. DNA for the CDR3: TGTGCCTGTGACACCGTGGCTCGAACGGTGAGCGACACCGATAAACTCATCTTT.

Judged by abundance, this clone is medium-sized. Other DNA sequences in the same sample also yield this CDR3. The J gene is TRDJ3, the V gene TRDV2, with TRDD3 matching 13 bases. The CDR3 totals 20 residues. J lost 2 bases, V lost 2 bases, and 8 bases had no gene match. CDR1 and CDR2 (germline): GEAIGNYY, EKD. The CDR3 coding sequence is TGTGCCTGTGACAGAGTACTGGGGGATACGCAAGCCTGGGACACCCGACAGATGTTTTTC. It translates to CACDRVLGDTQAWDTRQMFF.

This clone appeared a few times. The gene calls are TRDV1 and TRDJ1; 11 bases map to TRDD3. The CDR3 runs 22 residues. The germline V gene has CDR1 TSWWSYY and CDR2 QGS. The ends lost 6 bases at V and 1 base at J; junction bases unmatched: 25. The CDR3: CALGTFRLLDWGISWGTDKLIF. As DNA, the CDR3 is TGTGCTCTTGGTACCTTCCGCCTACTAGACTGGGGGATAAGTTGGGGCACCGATAAACTCATCTTT.

Judged by abundance, this clone is medium-sized. The chain employs TRDV2 and TRDJ1, with 8 positions matching TRDD3. Germline CDR1 GEAIGNYY, CDR2 EKD. Germline trimming cut 3 bases from V and 3 bases from J; bases unmatched to any gene: 11. The CDR3 spans 16 residues. CDR3 protein: CACDSVTGGLPDKLIF. For the CDR3, the DNA is TGTGCCTGTGACTCTGTTACTGGGGGCCTCCCCGATAAACTCATCTTT.

This clone was counted a few times. This may be a read error: a much more frequent sequence differs by one nucleotide. Other nucleotide sequences in the sample specify the same CDR3. The gene calls are TRDV1 and TRDJ1, with 8 bases aligning to TRDD2. Germline V gene lookup returns CDR1 TSWWSYY and CDR2 QGS. The junction had 27 bases not matched to a gene; V was cut back by 0 bases and J by 0 bases. The CDR3 is 24 residues long. The CDR3 loop is CALGELSAFLGIRHPSWYTDKLIF. In nucleotides, the CDR3 is TGTGCTCTTGGGGAACTCTCTGCCTTCCTAGGTATACGGCACCCTTCCTGGTACACCGATAAACTCATCTTT.

This clone showed up just a few times. A far larger clone is off by one base, so a read error is likely. The chain carries TRDV2 and TRDJ1, with TRDD3 matching over 9 bases. Germline V lookup: CDR1 GEAIGNYY, CDR2 EKD. The CDR3 totals 17 residues. CDR3 bases: TGTGCCTGTGACCCCGTACTGGGGGACCCTAACACCGATAAACCCATCTTT. Its protein is CACDPVLGDPNTDKPIF.

The chain employs TRDV2 and TRDJ3; 9 bases match TRDD3. V gave up 1 base and J gave up 0 bases; unmatched junction bases: 6. Germline lookup yields CDR1 GEAIGNYY and CDR2 EKD. This CDR3 has 19 amino acids. The CDR3 bases are TGTGCCTGTGACACGGCGTTGGGGGATAGCTCCTGGGACACCCGACAGATGTTTTTC. This codes for CACDTALGDSSWDTRQMFF.

The chain joins TRDV2 to TRDJ2; 13 bases line up with TRDD3. The V and J ends lost 0 bases and 4 bases, in that order; junction bases with no gene match: 25. The CDR3 loop spans 24 amino acids. Germline values: CDR1 GEAIGNYY, CDR2 EKD. Here the CDR3 DNA reads TGTGCCTGTGACACCGTAAAAAGCCCAGACTATTTTACTGGGGGATACGGAAAGACAGCACAACTCTTCTTT. Encoded protein: CACDTVKSPDYFTGGYGKTAQLFF.

This clone was seen more than once but under ten times. A much more abundant neighbour one base away suggests this may be a read error. The chain uses TRDV2 and TRDJ1; 7 bases fit TRDD3. Losses at the gene ends were 1 base for V and 2 bases for J; bases not matched to a gene: 30. CDR1 GEAIGNYY and CDR2 EKD come from the germline V gene. The CDR3 runs to 23 residues. This chain's CDR3 is CACDTVVGDTRTYGTSRTDKLIF. The CDR3, as DNA: TGTGCCTGTGACACGGTGGTGGGGGACACTCGGACGTACGGAACCTCTCGTACCGATAAACTCATCTTT.

In the case of this clone: TCRdb assigns this DNA the protein of a much larger clone, which departs from its translation at residue 9; this likely reflects a read error, and the protein shown comes from translating the DNA. V is TRDV2 and J is TRDJ1; TRDD3 matches at 9 bases. V trimming: 0 bases; J trimming: 0 bases; junction bases outside the gene matches: 4. CDR3 size: 16 residues. Germline V CDR1 and CDR2: GEAIGNYY, EKD. The CDR3 region has the DNA TGTGCCTGTGACACCCTGGGGGATGCGGACACCGATAAACTCATCTTT. Residues: CACDTLGDADTDKLIF.

To note about this clone: TCRdb attributes to this sequence the protein of a much larger clone, which differs from the DNA translation at residue 13; a read error is likely, and the protein displayed is translated from the DNA. The chain has TRDV2 and TRDJ1, with 10 bases matching TRDD3. Germline V lookup: CDR1 GEAIGNYY, CDR2 EKD. The CDR3 length is 15 residues. This CDR3 is CACDTLGDKSDKPIF. The CDR3 coding sequence is TGTGCCTGTGACACGCTGGGGGATAAGTCAGATAAACCCATCTTT.

This clone was detected a few times. The V gene is TRDV2, the J gene TRDJ1, with D possibly TRDD3 on 5 matching bases. With 3 bases removed from V and 1 base from J, the gap between germline ends came to 17 bases. Germline V gene data show CDR1 as GEAIGNYY and CDR2 as EKD. This CDR3 spans 16 amino acids. The CDR3 nucleotides are TGTGCCTGTGACCCACTGGCCGAACCGTGCACCGATAAACTCATCTTT. Its protein is CACDPLAEPCTDKLIF.

This clone is medium-sized. CDR3 nucleotide sequence: TGTGCCTGTGACCCCCTCTCCGGAGGGGATTACACCGATAAACTCATCTTT. Amino acid sequence: CACDPLSGGDYTDKLIF. The rearrangement joins TRDV2 to TRDJ1, with TRDD3 as a possible D gene (6 bases). CDR1 GEAIGNYY and CDR2 EKD come from the germline V gene. There are 17 residues in the CDR3. The V gene lost 3 bases and the J gene lost 0 bases, with 19 bases spanning the gap.

The chain couples TRDV2 to TRDJ1; D is unclear. V lost 0 bases and J lost 0, with 22 bases in between. CDR1 and CDR2 from the germline V gene are GEAIGNYY and EKD. The CDR3 contains 19 residues. CDR3 bases: TGTGCCTGTGACACCCTCCGTAACACCGCTCCTGGTTACACCGATAAACTCATCTTT. Its protein product is CACDTLRNTAPGYTDKLIF.

This clone was seen a handful of times. The V and J genes are TRDV2 and TRDJ1; TRDD3 agrees at 10 bases. This CDR3 is built from 16 residues. Germline trimming cut 3 bases from V and 9 bases from J; bases unmatched to any gene: 15. CDR1 and CDR2 from the germline V gene are GEAIGNYY and EKD. The CDR3 spells CACDPLAEGGYAELIF. The CDR3 coding sequence is TGTGCCTGTGACCCCCTGGCGGAAGGGGGATACGCGGAACTCATCTTT.

This clone is labeled as medium-sized. The chain employs TRDV2 and TRDJ1, with TRDD3 matching over 11 bases. V shed 1 base and J 5 bases; nucleotides not matched to a gene: 8. Germline V gene data show CDR1 as GEAIGNYY and CDR2 as EKD. CDR3 length: 16 residues. CDR3 amino acids: CACDTVVLGDTDKLIF. CDR3 DNA: TGTGCCTGTGACACTGTGGTTCTGGGGGATACAGATAAACTCATCTTT.

For this clone: Since a much larger clone is just one base distant, this may be a read error. Other nucleotide sequences from this sample produce the same CDR3. The V call is TRDV2, the J call TRDJ1; the match to TRDD3 covers 8 bases. This CDR3 is built from 14 residues. The germline V gene has CDR1 GEAIGNYY and CDR2 EKD. Written as DNA, the CDR3 is TGCGCCTGTGACCTCTGGGGGAGCACCGATAAACTCATCTTT. Its protein is CACDLWGSTDKLIF.

This clone was seen more than once but under ten times. This is likely an artifact of a read error, given a far larger clone one base away. Additional DNA sequences in this sample encode the identical CDR3. This chain connects TRDV2 to TRDJ1, with TRDD3 identical over 12 bases. Germline assignment: CDR1 GEAIGNYY and CDR2 EKD. The CDR3 consists of 17 residues. The CDR3: CACDKLGDTPHRDKLIF. The DNA for the CDR3 is TGTGCCTGCGACAAGCTGGGGGATACGCCCCATCGGGATAAACTCATCTTT.

This clone was recorded a few times. V gene TRDV2 combines with J gene TRDJ1, with 7 nucleotides matching TRDD3. Trimming took 0 bases from V and 0 from J; bases not matched to a gene: 12. The germline CDR1 and CDR2 sequences are GEAIGNYY and EKD. The CDR3 is 18 residues long. CDR3 amino acids: CACDTVLGTEKYTDKLIF. CDR3 bases: TGTGCCTGTGACACCGTACTGGGGACTGAGAAGTACACCGATAAACTCATCTTT.

This rearrangement joins TRDV2 to TRDJ3; 8 nucleotides line up with TRDD3. The CDR3 has 21 amino acids. Germline CDR1 GEAIGNYY, CDR2 EKD. After removal of 1 base from V and 0 bases from J, the junction contained 13 bases not matched to a gene. CDR3 coding DNA: TGTGCCTGTGACACGCCGGGGGATAAGTCTGAAAGCTCCTGGGACACCCGACAGATGTTTTTC. This translates into CACDTPGDKSESSWDTRQMFF.

This clone was seen only once. The V gene is TRDV2, the J gene TRDJ1; 8 bases align to TRDD3. Germline V gene data show CDR1 as GEAIGNYY and CDR2 as EKD. The CDR3 is 20 amino acids. Losses at the gene ends were 3 bases for V and 0 bases for J; bases not matched to a gene: 20. Here the CDR3 DNA reads TGTGCCTGTGACTCCCTACGGAGGGGATACCTTTCCTCTTACACCGATAAACTCATCTTT. Translating gives CACDSLRRGYLSSYTDKLIF.

In its sample, this clone was seen a few times. Only one base separates this from a far larger clonotype, so it likely reflects a read error. Additional DNA sequences in this sample encode the identical CDR3. DNA for the CDR3: TGTGCCTGTGACTCGATACTGGGGGATACCTCCTGGGACACCCGGCAGATGTTTTTC. Amino acids: CACDSILGDTSWDTRQMFF. The chain recombines TRDV2 with TRDJ3, with TRDD3 matching 12 bases. This CDR3 is 19 amino acids long. Germline-derived CDR1 and CDR2 are GEAIGNYY and EKD.

The chain joins TRDV2 to TRDJ1; 11 nucleotides align to TRDD3. Germline V CDR1 and CDR2: GEAIGNYY, EKD. CDR3 length: 22 amino acids. V dropped 0 bases and J dropped 0; count of bases not matched to a gene: 20. The CDR3 bases are TGTGCCTGTGACACCGTTGAACTGGGGGATAAGACTGAGGGGGGATACACCGATAAACTCATCTTT. It is translated as CACDTVELGDKTEGGYTDKLIF.

This clone has just a few counts. The protein given by TCRdb reflects a much larger clone and differs at residue 14 from this DNA's translation, likely from a read error; the protein shown is the DNA's translation. This sequence joins TRDV2 and TRDJ1, with 8 bases that match TRDD3. Germline CDR1 is GEAIGNYY and CDR2 is EKD. The CDR3 extends over 15 amino acids. The CDR3 DNA follows: TGTGCCTGTGTCCATCTCCTGGGGGACACCGATAAACTCACCTTT. It codes for CACVHLLGDTDKLTF.

The chain couples TRDV3 to TRDJ1, with D unclear. CDR3 length: 15 amino acids. CDR1 and CDR2 (germline): TVYSNPD, GDNSRS (reference sequence). Trimming removed 2 bases from V and 1 base from J, with 17 bases in between. In DNA, the CDR3 is TGTGCCTTTTTGATAAAACGTGAATGCACCGATAAACTCATCTTT. Translating it yields CAFLIKRECTDKLIF.

In regard to this clone: One base away lies a much larger clone, so this may be a sequencing read error. Other DNA sequences in the same sample also yield this CDR3. The chain recombines TRDV2 with TRDJ1, with 10 bases that match TRDD3. Germline values: CDR1 GEAIGNYY, CDR2 EKD. The CDR3 consists of 19 residues. As DNA, the CDR3 is TGTGCCTGTGACACTTTGGATGGGGGATACACCCCCTACACCGATAAGCTCATCTTT. It is translated as CACDTLDGGYTPYTDKLIF.

The chain employs TRDV2 and TRDJ1, with TRDD3 identical over 12 bases. Trimming took 3 bases from V and 3 from J; bases not matched to a gene: 22. The CDR3 has 21 residues. The V gene's germline CDR1 is GEAIGNYY and CDR2 EKD. This CDR3 is CACDVLTGGYSLTPQSDKLIF. The CDR3 region has the DNA TGTGCCTGTGACGTCCTTACTGGGGGATACTCCTTAACACCACAATCCGATAAACTCATCTTT.